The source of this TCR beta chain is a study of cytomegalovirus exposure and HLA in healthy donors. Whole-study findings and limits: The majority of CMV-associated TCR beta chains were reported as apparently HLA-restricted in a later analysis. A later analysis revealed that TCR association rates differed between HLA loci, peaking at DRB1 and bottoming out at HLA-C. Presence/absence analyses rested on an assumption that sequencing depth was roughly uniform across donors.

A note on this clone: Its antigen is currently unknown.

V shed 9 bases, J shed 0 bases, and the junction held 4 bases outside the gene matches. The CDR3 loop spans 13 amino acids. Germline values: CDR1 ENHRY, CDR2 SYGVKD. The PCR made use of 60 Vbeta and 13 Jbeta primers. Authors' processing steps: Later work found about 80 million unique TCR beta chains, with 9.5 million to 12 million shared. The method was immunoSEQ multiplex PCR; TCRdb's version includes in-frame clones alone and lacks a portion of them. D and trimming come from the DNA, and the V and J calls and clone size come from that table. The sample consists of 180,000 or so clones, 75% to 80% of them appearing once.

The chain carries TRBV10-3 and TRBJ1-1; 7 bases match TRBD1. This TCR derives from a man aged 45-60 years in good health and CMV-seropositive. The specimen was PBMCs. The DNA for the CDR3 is TGTGCCATTCGACAGGGTTTGAACACTGAAGCTTTCTTT. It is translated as CAIRQGLNTEAFF.